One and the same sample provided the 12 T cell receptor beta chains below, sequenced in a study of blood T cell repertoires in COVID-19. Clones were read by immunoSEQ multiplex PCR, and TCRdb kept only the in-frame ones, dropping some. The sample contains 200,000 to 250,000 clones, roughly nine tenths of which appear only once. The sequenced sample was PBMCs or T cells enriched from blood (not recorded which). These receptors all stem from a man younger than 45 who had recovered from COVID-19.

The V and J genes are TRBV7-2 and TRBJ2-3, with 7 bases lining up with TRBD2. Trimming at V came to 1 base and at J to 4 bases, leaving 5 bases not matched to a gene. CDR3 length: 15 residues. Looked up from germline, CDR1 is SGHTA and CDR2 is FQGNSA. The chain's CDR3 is CASSLGGGTADTQYF. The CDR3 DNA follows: TGTGCCAGCAGCTTAGGGGGGGGTACAGCAGATACGCAGTATTTT.

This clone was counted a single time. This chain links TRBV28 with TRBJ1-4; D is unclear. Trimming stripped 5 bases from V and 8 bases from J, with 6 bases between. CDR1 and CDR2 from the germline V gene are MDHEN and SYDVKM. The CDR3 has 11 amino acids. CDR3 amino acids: CASSAYEKLFF. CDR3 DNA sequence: TGTGCCAGCAGTGCCTACGAAAAACTGTTTTTT. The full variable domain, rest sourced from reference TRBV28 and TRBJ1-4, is DVKVTQSSRYLVKRTGEKVFLECVQDMDHENMFWYRQDPGLGLRLIYFSYDVKMKEKGDIPEGYSVSREKKERFSLILESASTNQTSMYLCASSAYEKLFFGSGTQLSVL.

The CDR3 DNA reads as TGTGCCAGCAGCTTAGCTCTCCCAGATACGCAGTATTTT. The encoded protein is CASSLALPDTQYF. The gene calls are TRBV7-2 and TRBJ2-3; D is ambiguous. The CDR3 is 13 amino acids. Looked up from germline, CDR1 is SGHTA and CDR2 is FQGNSA. Trimming left V 0 bases short and J 4 bases short, with 5 bases between. Based on the CDR3 plus reference TRBV7-2 and TRBJ2-3, the full variable domain is GAGVSQSPSNKVTEKGKDVELRCDPISGHTALYWYRQSLGQGLEFLIYFQGNSAPDKSGLPSDRFSAERTGGSVSTLTIQRTQQEDSAVYLCASSLALPDTQYFGPGTRLTVL.

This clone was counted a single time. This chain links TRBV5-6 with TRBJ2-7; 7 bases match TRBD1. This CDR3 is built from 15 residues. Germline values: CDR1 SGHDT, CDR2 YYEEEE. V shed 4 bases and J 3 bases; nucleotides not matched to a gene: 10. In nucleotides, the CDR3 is TGTGCCAGCAGCGCCTACCGGGACAGTTTCTACGAGCAGTACTTC. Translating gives CASSAYRDSFYEQYF.

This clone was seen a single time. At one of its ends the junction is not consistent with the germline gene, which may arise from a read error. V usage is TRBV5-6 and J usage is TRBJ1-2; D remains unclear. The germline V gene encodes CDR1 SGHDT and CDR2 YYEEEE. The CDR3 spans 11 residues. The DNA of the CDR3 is TGTGCCAGCAGCTACGAGTTTTCCAGGTCGTTC. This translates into CASSYEFSRSF.

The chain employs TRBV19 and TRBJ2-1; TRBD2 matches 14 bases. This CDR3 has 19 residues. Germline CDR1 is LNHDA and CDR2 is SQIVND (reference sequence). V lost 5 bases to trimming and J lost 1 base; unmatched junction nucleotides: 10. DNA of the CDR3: TGTGCCAGTAGTTTGTTGCACGGGACTAGCGGGAGTTCCTACAATGAGCAGTTCTTC. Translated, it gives CASSLLHGTSGSSYNEQFF.

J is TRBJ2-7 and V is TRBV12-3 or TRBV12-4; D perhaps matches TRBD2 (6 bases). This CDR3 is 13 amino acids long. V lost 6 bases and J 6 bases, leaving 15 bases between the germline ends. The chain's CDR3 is CASSTTSGVEQYF. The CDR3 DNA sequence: TGTGCCAGCAGCACAACCTCGGGGGTCGAGCAGTACTTC.

The CDR3 is CASSPDSTTQYF. CDR3 in DNA: TGTGCCAGCAGCCCGGACAGTACCACGCAGTATTTT. V gene TRBV12-3 or TRBV12-4 combines with J gene TRBJ2-3; TRBD1 is a possible D gene (6 bases). Trimming removed 6 bases from V and 9 bases from J, with 13 bases in between. This CDR3 has 12 residues.

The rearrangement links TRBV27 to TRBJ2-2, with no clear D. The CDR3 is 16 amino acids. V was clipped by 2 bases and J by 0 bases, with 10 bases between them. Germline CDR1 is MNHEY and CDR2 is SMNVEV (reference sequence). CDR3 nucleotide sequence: TGTGCCAGCAGTTTAACGGCACAGACGAACACCGGGGAGCTGTTTTTT. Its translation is CASSLTAQTNTGELFF.

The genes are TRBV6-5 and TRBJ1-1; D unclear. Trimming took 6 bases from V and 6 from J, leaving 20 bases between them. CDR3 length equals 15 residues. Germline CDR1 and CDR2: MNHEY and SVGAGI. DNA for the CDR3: TGTGCCAGCAGCCGACGAGTGGTGGCAGGTTCTGAAGCTTTCTTT. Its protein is CASSRRVVAGSEAFF.

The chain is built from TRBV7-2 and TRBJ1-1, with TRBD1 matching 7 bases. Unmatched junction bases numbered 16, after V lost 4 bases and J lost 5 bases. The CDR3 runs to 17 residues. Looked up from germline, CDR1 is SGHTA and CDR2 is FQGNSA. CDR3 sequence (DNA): TGTGCCAGCAGCTCATCGAGACAGGGAGTATTCGGGACTGAAGCTTTCTTT. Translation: CASSSSRQGVFGTEAFF.

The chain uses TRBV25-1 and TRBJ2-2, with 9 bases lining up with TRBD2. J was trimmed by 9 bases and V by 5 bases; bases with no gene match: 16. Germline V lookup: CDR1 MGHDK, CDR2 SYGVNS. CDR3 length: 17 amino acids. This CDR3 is CASSTPDGSGSFRELFF. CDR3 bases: TGTGCCAGCAGTACCCCCGATGGTAGCGGGAGTTTTCGGGAGCTGTTTTTT.